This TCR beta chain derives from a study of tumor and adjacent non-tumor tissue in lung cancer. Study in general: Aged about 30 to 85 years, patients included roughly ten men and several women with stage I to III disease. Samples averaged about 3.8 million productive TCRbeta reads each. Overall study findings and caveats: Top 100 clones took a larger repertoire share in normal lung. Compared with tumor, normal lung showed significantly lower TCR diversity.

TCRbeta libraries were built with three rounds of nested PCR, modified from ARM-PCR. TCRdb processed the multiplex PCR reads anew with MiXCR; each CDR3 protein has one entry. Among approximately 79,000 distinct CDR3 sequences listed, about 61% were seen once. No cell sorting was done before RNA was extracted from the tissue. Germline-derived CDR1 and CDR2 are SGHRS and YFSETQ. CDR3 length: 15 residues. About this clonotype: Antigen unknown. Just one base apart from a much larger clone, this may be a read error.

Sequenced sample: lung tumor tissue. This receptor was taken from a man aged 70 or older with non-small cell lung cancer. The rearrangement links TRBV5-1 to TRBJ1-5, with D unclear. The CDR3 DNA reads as TGCGCCAGCAGCTTGGTTCCAGAGAGCAATCACCCCCAGCATTTT. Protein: CASSLVPESNHPQHF.